This entry lists 7 T cell receptor beta chains sequenced from one sample in a study of T cell changes during pregnancy in multiple sclerosis. Clones were sequenced by immunoSEQ multiplex PCR, and TCRdb holds only the in-frame ones, with some missing. The table lists around 50,000 clones, around 90% of them singletons, with roughly 0.6% in the top ten. The specimen comprised CD4+ T cells from peripheral blood mononuclear cells, sampled after pregnancy. These receptors were obtained from a female donor in good health, enrolled as a control in a pregnancy study.

V is TRBV6-6 and J is TRBJ1-5, with D possibly TRBD1 on 5 matching bases. The CDR3 has 12 amino acids. Germline CDR1 reads MNHNY; CDR2 reads SVGAGI (reference sequence). V lost 6 bases and J lost 7, with 10 bases in between. The CDR3 bases are TGTGCCAGCAGCCGTGCAGGGCAGCCCCAGCATTTT. Translating gives CASSRAGQPQHF.

The V and J genes are TRBV10-3 and TRBJ1-5, with TRBD1 as a possible D gene (6 bases). This CDR3 has 17 amino acids. V shed 0 bases and J shed 3 bases, with 15 bases lying between them. From germline, CDR1 is ENHRY and CDR2 SYGVKD. CDR3 amino acids: CAISESTGTSNNQPQHF. CDR3 DNA sequence: TGTGCCATCAGTGAGTCTACCGGGACATCTAACAATCAGCCCCAGCATTTT.

The rearrangement links TRBV10-3 to TRBJ2-1; 8 bases agree with TRBD1. The CDR3 sequence is 16 residues long. Per germline, CDR1 ENHRY and CDR2 SYGVKD. V lost 7 bases and J lost 4; bases outside the gene matches: 12. The CDR3 sequence is CAITRETGGGYNEQFF. CDR3 DNA sequence: TGTGCCATCACTAGGGAAACAGGGGGTGGTTACAATGAGCAGTTCTTC.

CDR3 loop: CASSLNPTGVETQYF. The CDR3 nucleotides are TGTGCCAGCAGCTTAAACCCGACAGGGGTCGAGACCCAGTACTTC. The J gene is TRBJ2-5, the V gene TRBV11-2; 8 nucleotides agree with TRBD1. After removal of 2 bases from V and 5 bases from J, the junction contained 7 bases not matched to a gene. This CDR3 has 15 residues. CDR1 is SGHAT, CDR2 FQNNGV, per germline.

This chain links TRBV9 with TRBJ1-3; D ambiguous. Germline V lookup: CDR1 SGDLS, CDR2 YYNGEE. With 4 bases removed from V and 7 bases from J, the gap between germline ends came to 12 bases. This CDR3 is 13 amino acids long. The CDR3 region is CASSTPGINTIYF. As DNA, the CDR3 is TGTGCCAGCAGCACCCCGGGAATTAACACCATATATTTT.

The chain is built from TRBV10-2 and TRBJ1-1; D uncertain. The germline gives CDR1 WSHSY, CDR2 SAAADI. This CDR3 region has 13 residues. Trimming shortened V by 7 bases and J by 4 bases, and 13 bases separated the two germline ends. The CDR3 DNA follows: TGCGCCAGCAACCAGGTGGGTACCACTGAAGCTTTCTTT. Translating it yields CASNQVGTTEAFF.

In regard to this clone: One end of the junction fails to match germline, which may point to a read error. The chain combines TRBV7-2 with TRBJ2-1, with TRBD2 identical over 10 bases. The CDR3 runs to 12 residues. The V gene's germline CDR1 is SGHTA and CDR2 FQGNSA. CDR3 in amino acids: CASSLLAGADVF. DNA of the CDR3: TGTGCCAGCAGCTTGCTAGCGGGGGCGGACGTCTTC.